The present T cell receptor beta chain was sequenced within a study of T-cell reconstitution after alpha-beta-depleted transplantation in children (dated by TCRdb to 2016 to 2017). For the wider study: The study quantitatively tracked T-cell immune reconstitution after TCRalphabeta/CD19-depleted allogeneic hematopoietic cell transplantation in children using TCR repertoire profiling.

According to the study, the label for this sample's treatment or condition signals: allogeneic hematopoietic cell transplantation with graft depleted of TCRalphabeta T cells and CD19 B cells. The transplant recipients were children given TCRalphabeta/CD19-depleted allogeneic hematopoietic cell grafts. V loses 0 bases of germline sequence and J loses 15 bases, and the interval between the two ends is 18 bases. The CDR3 covers 14 residues, taking in both the cysteine and the phenylalanine. CDR3 DNA is the only sequence kept; it has 42 bases, read in frame from the first base. Findings and caveats that apply to the study as a whole: In some patients, the high TCRbeta diversity seen at day 60 was put down to recipient T cells and intrathymic progenitors that had survived conditioning. Over the following months the frequencies of hyperexpanded clones went down, and after one year T-cell counts and TCRbeta diversity were mostly credited to newly produced T cells. About two months after transplant, the apparently early recovery of alphabetaT-cell counts reportedly depended on just several hundred clones that had expanded rapidly and came from non-depleted graft cells.

A word on this clonotype: Its cognate antigen has yet to be identified. No clone much larger than this one lies a single base away; base qualities are absent.

Library construction relied on PCR. Instrument on record: Illumina HiSeq 2500. Molecular barcoding was employed in the preparation of TCR libraries, with unique molecular identifiers being used to normalize TCRbeta repertoire quantification. TCRdb redid the processing of the public reads, applying fastp at Q25 and MiXCR, and retained in-frame beta chains. Rows matching on CDR3 protein sequence are summarized as one entry with the most common DNA and genes. The sample table shows about 420,000 distinct CDR3 sequences, and 15% to 20% are seen once. The ten largest clones add up to roughly 29% of the sample.

This specimen was PBMCs, mostly from graft donor cells, taken 360 days after TCRalphabeta/CD19-depleted stem cell transplant. The TCR was taken from a boy in the first two years of life who had a stem cell transplant for Wiskott-Aldrich syndrome, so the T cells may come from the graft donor. Recombination linked TRBV12-3 or TRBV12-4 to TRBJ2-1; the best D guess is TRBD2, with 5 bases matching. Here is the DNA: TGTGCCAGCAGTTTAGCGAGGGCAGGTGGGTTGCCGTTCTTC. This codes for CASSLARAGGLPFF.